These 5 T cell receptor beta chains share one sample of origin, sequenced in a study of T cells in Graves' hyperthyroidism and ophthalmopathy. There were TCR beta CDR3 regions amplified from RNA transcripts. A set of HTBI primers served as the primers for a first-round RT-PCR of the TCR CDR3. TCRdb reanalysed the multiplex PCR reads using MiXCR and keeps one entry per CDR3 protein. Found here are more than 350,000 distinct CDR3 sequences, 14% of them singletons; the top ten hold around a fifth. Sequencing input: blood. Receptor source: a woman aged 25 to 39 with Graves' ophthalmopathy.

This clonotype was recorded at least ten times. The V call is TRBV7-2, the J call TRBJ2-7; D is undetermined. The CDR3 is 13 residues long. V lost 0 bases, J lost 4 bases, and 7 bases lay in between. Germline V gene sequence: CDR1 SGHTA, CDR2 FQGNSA. The CDR3 sequence: CASSLALRYEQYF. The CDR3, as DNA: TGTGCCAGCAGCTTAGCCCTTAGATACGAGCAGTACTTC.

This clonotype was observed many times. This chain joins TRBV11-2 and TRBJ2-7; no clear D. Trimming took 5 bases from V and 3 from J, leaving 17 bases between them. CDR1 and CDR2 from the germline V gene are SGHAT and FQNNGV. The CDR3 extends over 15 amino acids. Here the CDR3 reads CASSPKVRAHYEQYF. CDR3 nucleotides: TGTGCCAGCAGCCCGAAGGTTCGGGCCCACTACGAGCAGTACTTC.

This clonotype was detected many times. The gene calls are TRBV28 and TRBJ2-5; D could derive from TRBD1 or TRBD2 (5 bases each). This CDR3 is built from 16 residues. Per germline, CDR1 MDHEN and CDR2 SYDVKM. The V end was cut by 1 base, the J end by 1 base, with 13 bases between. The CDR3 coding sequence is TGTGCCAGCAGTTTATTGGGGACGGCCCTCCAAGAGACCCAGTACTTC. Residues: CASSLLGTALQETQYF.

The chain is built from TRBV27 and TRBJ1-5; D call uncertain. V gave up 6 bases and J gave up 1 base, with 16 bases separating them. The CDR3 spans 16 residues. Germline assignment: CDR1 MNHEY and CDR2 SMNVEV (reference sequence). In DNA form, the CDR3 reads TGTGCCAGCAGCAAAGACGGAGGCTTAAGCAATCAGCCCCAGCATTTT. Translating it yields CASSKDGGLSNQPQHF.

This clonotype was recorded at least ten times. The chain couples TRBV6-1 to TRBJ1-5; D is perhaps TRBD1 (5 bases). CDR1 and CDR2 from the germline V gene are MNHNS and SASEGT. CDR3 size: 13 residues. With 10 bases removed from V and 5 bases from J, the gap between germline ends came to 15 bases. The CDR3 DNA is TGTGCCACCGCACAGCGGGACGATCAGCCCCAGCATTTT. It translates to CATAQRDDQPQHF.